Below, 19 T cell receptor beta chains from the same sample are listed, as sequenced in a study of T cell responses to AZD1222 COVID-19 vaccine. Profiled with immunoSEQ multiplex PCR; TCRdb holds only in-frame clones, not every one. The repertoire consists of roughly 76,000 clones, with around 86% occurring once and the leading ten covering roughly 2.4%. Material: peripheral blood, obtained on day 0 of AZD1222 vaccination. These receptors all stem from an adult in good health.

The gene calls are TRBV6-5 and TRBJ1-2; no clear D. Germline-derived CDR1 and CDR2 are MNHEY and SVGAGI. V was trimmed by 6 bases and J by 8 bases, leaving 19 bases between them. CDR3 length: 14 residues. DNA of the CDR3: TGTGCCAGCAGATCCGCGGGTTTCCTCAGCGGCTACACCTTC. Its translation: CASRSAGFLSGYTF.

The chain's CDR3 is CAWSVHSNQPQHF. As DNA, the CDR3 is TGTGCCTGGAGTGTACATAGCAATCAGCCCCAGCATTTT. The J gene is TRBJ1-5, the V gene TRBV30; D gene ambiguous. Germline V CDR1 and CDR2: GTSNPN, SVGIG (reference sequence). This CDR3 spans 13 amino acids. Trimming shortened V by 0 bases and J by 0 bases, and 3 bases separated the two germline ends.

The chain combines TRBV30 with TRBJ1-2; 9 bases fit TRBD1. CDR1 is GTSNPN, CDR2 SVGIG, per germline (reference sequence). The J segment lost 6 bases and the V segment lost 2 bases, leaving 1 base of the junction unmatched. There are 12 residues in the CDR3. CDR3 sequence: CAWSRQGDGYTF. Written as DNA, the CDR3 is TGTGCCTGGAGTCGACAGGGGGATGGCTACACCTTC. Filled out from reference TRBV30 and TRBJ1-2, the complete variable domain reads SQTIHQWPATLVQPVGSPLSLECTVEGTSNPNLYWYRQAAGRGLQLLFYSVGIGQISSEVPQNLSASRPQDRQFILSSKKLLLSDSGFYLCAWSRQGDGYTFGSGTRLTVV.

The chain recombines TRBV27 with TRBJ1-5; no reliable D call. Trimming removed 1 base at V and 7 bases at J, with 5 bases between. The CDR3 has 12 amino acids. Germline V lookup: CDR1 MNHEY, CDR2 SMNVEV (reference sequence). The CDR3 loop is CASSLLGQPQHF. CDR3 in DNA: TGTGCCAGCAGTTTATTGGGCCAGCCCCAGCATTTT.

Only one count was recorded for this clone. The chain uses TRBV7-2 and TRBJ1-3; no definite D call. The CDR3 consists of 14 residues. Germline CDR1 SGHTA, CDR2 FQGNSA. V shed 1 base and J shed 1 base, with 5 bases lying between them. DNA for the CDR3: TGTGCCAGCAGCTTAGAAGCTTCTGGAAACACCATATATTTT. It specifies CASSLEASGNTIYF.

The table lists this clone with a count of one. This chain uses TRBV4-1 with TRBJ1-2; D call uncertain. Trimming cost V 0 bases and J 2 bases, with 10 bases left between them. This CDR3 spans 15 amino acids. Germline values: CDR1 MGHRA, CDR2 YSYEKL. The CDR3 reads CASSQEAPVNYGYTF. CDR3 nucleotides: TGCGCCAGCAGCCAAGAGGCTCCCGTAAACTATGGCTACACCTTC.

This chain uses TRBV5-1 with TRBJ1-1; D remains unclear. This CDR3 contains 14 residues. The germline V gene encodes CDR1 SGHRS and CDR2 YFSETQ. Trimming pared 4 bases from V and 0 bases from J, leaving 10 bases between. CDR3 in amino acids: CASSAKTMNTEAFF. The CDR3, as DNA: TGCGCCAGCAGCGCCAAGACTATGAACACTGAAGCTTTCTTT.

The chain employs TRBV6-1 and TRBJ1-1, with 10 bases lining up with TRBD1. Trimming cost V 4 bases and J 5 bases; bases outside gene matches: 13. There are 17 residues in the CDR3. In germline, CDR1 is MNHNS, CDR2 SASEGT. The CDR3 DNA follows: TGTGCCAGCAGTGGGCGGACAGGGGGATTGATGGGGACTGAAGCTTTCTTT. Protein: CASSGRTGGLMGTEAFF.

This clone was counted a single time. The chain combines TRBV27 with TRBJ2-5, with TRBD1 matching over 9 bases. V shed 3 bases and J 5 bases; nucleotides not matched to a gene: 7. Germline V gene data show CDR1 as MNHEY and CDR2 as SMNVEV (reference sequence). The CDR3 length is 15 residues. CDR3 bases: TGTGCCAGCAGTTTCGGGACAGGGATCGAGGAGACCCAGTACTTC. Its protein product is CASSFGTGIEETQYF.

The gene calls are TRBV9 and TRBJ1-6; D unresolved. Germline V CDR1 and CDR2: SGDLS, YYNGEE. The CDR3 totals 14 residues. Trimming stripped 0 bases from V and 9 bases from J, with 10 bases between. The CDR3 DNA follows: TGTGCCAGCAGCGTAGGGCCCTCCCCTTCACCCCTCCACTTT. Amino acid sequence: CASSVGPSPSPLHF. The whole variable domain, filled in from reference TRBV9 and TRBJ1-6, reads DSGVTQTPKHLITATGQRVTLRCSPRSGDLSVYWYQQSLDQGLQFLIQYYNGEERAKGNILERFSAQQFPDLHSELNLSSLELGDSALYFCASSVGPSPSPLHFGNGTRLTVT.

The genes are TRBV19 and TRBJ1-1, with D uncertain. Germline CDR1 and CDR2: LNHDA and SQIVND (reference sequence). This CDR3 is built from 14 residues. V was trimmed by 2 bases and J by 1 base, leaving 8 bases between them. The DNA for the CDR3 is TGTGCCAGTAGTATAAGAGGACGGAACACTGAAGCTTTCTTT. It is translated as CASSIRGRNTEAFF.

This chain joins TRBV20-1 and TRBJ2-7, with TRBD1 identical over 8 bases. Germline V CDR1 and CDR2: DFQATT, SNEGSKA (reference sequence). This CDR3 region has 13 residues. V shed 3 bases, J shed 7 bases, and the junction held 8 bases outside the gene matches. The CDR3 protein is CSASRRGLGEQYF. CDR3 DNA sequence: TGCAGTGCTAGTCGCAGGGGGCTGGGTGAGCAGTACTTC.

This clone has only one observation. V usage is TRBV19 and J usage is TRBJ1-2; D gene unclear. This CDR3 region has 11 residues. V was cut by 6 bases and J by 8 bases, with 10 bases left in between. Germline V gene data show CDR1 as LNHDA and CDR2 as SQIVND (reference sequence). CDR3 coding DNA: TGTGCCAGTAGGGGAACTAGCGGCTACACCTTC. Translated: CASRGTSGYTF. Full variable domain (missing parts from reference TRBV19 and TRBJ1-2): DGGITQSPKYLFRKEGQNVTLSCEQNLNHDAMYWYRQDPGQGLRLIYYSQIVNDFQKGDIAEGYSVSREKKESFPLTVTSAQKNPTAFYLCASRGTSGYTFGSGTRLTVV.

The V call is TRBV7-8, the J call TRBJ1-3, with a possible D match to TRBD1 (6 bases). The CDR3 spans 17 residues. CDR1 and CDR2 (germline): SGHVS, FQNEAQ. V lost 5 bases and J 1 base, leaving 18 bases between the germline ends. DNA of the CDR3: TGTGCCAGCAGCCCCGCGGGGGCAGGGGAATCTGGAAACACCATATATTTT. This sequence encodes CASSPAGAGESGNTIYF.

The J gene is TRBJ2-5, the V gene TRBV3-1 (or the pseudogene TRBV3-2); D is perhaps TRBD2 (7 bases). This CDR3 has 17 residues. The V gene lost 4 bases and the J gene lost 2 bases, with 20 bases spanning the gap. Germline V gene lookup returns CDR1 LGHDT and CDR2 YNNKEL (reference sequence). CDR3 region: CASSPPAGAKDQETQYF. In DNA form, the CDR3 reads TGTGCCAGCAGCCCGCCCGCGGGGGCTAAGGATCAAGAGACCCAGTACTTC.

The CDR3 nucleotides are TGTGCCATCAGTGAGTCAAGAGGGGTCTATGGCTACACCTTC. Its translation: CAISESRGVYGYTF. The chain is built from TRBV10-3 and TRBJ1-2, with D maybe TRBD1 (5 bases). CDR1 and CDR2 (germline): ENHRY, SYGVKD. CDR3 length: 14 residues. Deletions cut 0 bases from V and 4 bases from J, with 9 bases between.

The genes are TRBV10-3 and TRBJ2-6; 10 bases map to TRBD1. The CDR3 sequence is 16 residues long. The ends lost 8 bases at V and 0 bases at J; junction bases unmatched: 4. The germline V gene has CDR1 ENHRY and CDR2 SYGVKD. CDR3 region: CAISDRGTSGANVLTF. The CDR3, as DNA: TGTGCCATCTCGGACAGGGGGACCTCTGGGGCCAACGTCCTGACTTTC.

The J gene is TRBJ1-6, the V gene TRBV9, with 8 positions matching TRBD1. The CDR3 sequence is 16 residues long. With 0 bases clipped from V and 6 bases from J, the junction kept 5 bases outside the gene matches. Germline V gene lookup returns CDR1 SGDLS and CDR2 YYNGEE. The CDR3 sequence is CASSVGLDRGNSPLHF. CDR3 DNA sequence: TGTGCCAGCAGCGTAGGACTCGACAGGGGTAATTCACCCCTCCACTTT.

This clone was seen a single time. The chain recombines TRBV28 with TRBJ2-7, with 8 bases identical to TRBD1. The germline gives CDR1 MDHEN, CDR2 SYDVKM. V shed 2 bases, J shed 0 bases, and the junction held 3 bases outside the gene matches. This CDR3 contains 15 residues. The DNA of the CDR3 is TGTGCCAGCAGTTTACAGGGGGCTAGCTCCTACGAGCAGTACTTC. It encodes CASSLQGASSYEQYF.